This T cell receptor (beta chain) was obtained from a study of blood T cell repertoires in COVID-19. Study overall: Material from acute and convalescent COVID-19 was sourced from the United States, Italy and Spain. Sources were T cells, B-cell-depleted T cells, or PBMCs; the material itself was cDNA or gDNA.

V lost 5 bases and J 5 bases, leaving 16 bases between the germline ends. This CDR3 contains 14 residues. Germline V lookup: CDR1 SGHRS, CDR2 YFSETQ. Original data processing: Nucleated cell counts were estimated from reference gene primer amplification. This table comes from immunoSEQ multiplex PCR, and its TCRdb copy is limited to in-frame clones, with some not included. V and J calls and clone size are given by that table; D and trimming were obtained from the DNA. The data show fewer than 500,000 clones, 81% seen once. The chain employs TRBV5-1 and TRBJ1-2; possibly TRBD1 for D (5 bases). This sequence originates from a human donor with acute or convalescent COVID-19. The donor label of this sample is uncertain. Sequenced material: peripheral blood. The CDR3 loop is CASRYGLEGYGYTF. The CDR3 DNA follows: TGCGCCAGCAGGTACGGACTGGAGGGGTATGGCTACACCTTC. The full variable domain, in which reference TRBV5-1 and TRBJ1-2 provide the parts outside the CDR3, is KAGVTQTPRYLIKTRGQQVTLSCSPISGHRSVSWYQQTPGQGLQFLFEYFSETQRNKGNFPGRFSGRQFSNSRSEMNVSTLELGDSALYLCASRYGLEGYGYTFGSGTRLTVV.